Presented here are 23 T cell receptor beta chains from one specimen sequenced in a study of OX40 agonist ivuxolimab in advanced cancers. TCRdb's copy holds only in-frame clones and misses some; the assay was immunoSEQ multiplex PCR. The table has some 73,000 clones, 80% to 90% seen once. The source was CD4+ or CD8+ T cells sorted from blood, collected in a trial of the OX40 agonist ivuxolimab. All receptors come from an adult with an advanced solid tumor such as melanoma, head and neck, liver or kidney cancer.

The rearrangement uses TRBV18 and TRBJ1-2, with unresolved D. The CDR3 is 14 amino acids. Looked up from germline, CDR1 is KGHSH and CDR2 is LQKENI. V was clipped by 5 bases and J by 0 bases, with 10 bases between them. The CDR3 loop is CASSEYNPNYGYTF. CDR3 DNA: TGTGCCAGCTCAGAATACAACCCTAACTATGGCTACACCTTC.

This clone showed up just a few times. The chain uses TRBV11-3 and TRBJ1-1; TRBD1 might be the D (5 bases). Germline-derived CDR1 and CDR2 are SGHNT and YENEEA. V was cut by 1 base and J by 2 bases, with 11 bases left in between. The CDR3 loop spans 15 amino acids. This CDR3 is CASSLGGTYNTEAFF. The CDR3 DNA is TGTGCCAGCAGCTTAGGAGGGACCTATAACACTGAAGCTTTCTTT. Supplemented by reference TRBV11-3 and TRBJ1-1, the full variable domain reads EAGVVQSPRYKIIEKKQPVAFWCNPISGHNTLYWYLQNLGQGPELLIRYENEEAVDDSQLPKDRFSAERLKGVDSTLKIQPAELGDSAVYLCASSLGGTYNTEAFFGQGTRLTVV.

V and J are TRBV5-1 and TRBJ1-1; perhaps TRBD1 as D (6 bases). The germline CDR1 and CDR2 sequences are SGHRS and YFSETQ. The CDR3 length is 12 residues. V gave up 3 bases and J gave up 5 bases, with 8 bases separating them. DNA of the CDR3: TGCGCCAGCAGCTCACAGGGAACTGAAGCTTTCTTT. It codes for CASSSQGTEAFF.

This clone has a single count. The chain joins TRBV11-2 to TRBJ1-2; TRBD1 is a possible D gene (5 bases). Germline values: CDR1 SGHAT, CDR2 FQNNGV. V gave up 3 bases and J gave up 8 bases, with 16 bases separating them. The CDR3 spans 14 residues. Written as DNA, the CDR3 is TGTGCCAGCAGCTTGACCACTCAGGGAGGGGGCTACACCTTC. It is translated as CASSLTTQGGGYTF.

This sequence joins TRBV5-4 and TRBJ1-5; TRBD1 agrees at 8 bases. Germline V gene data show CDR1 as SGHNT and CDR2 as YYREEE (reference sequence). The CDR3 spans 15 residues. V gave up 2 bases and J gave up 4 bases; unmatched junction bases: 5. CDR3 in amino acids: CASSFGTGLNQPQHF. CDR3 DNA: TGTGCCAGCAGCTTTGGGACAGGTTTAAATCAGCCCCAGCATTTT.

This clone was counted ten times or more. The CDR3 protein is CASSQSSGPSNYGYTF. The CDR3 coding sequence is TGCGCCAGCAGCCAAAGTTCTGGACCCTCTAACTATGGCTACACCTTC. The chain joins TRBV4-3 to TRBJ1-2; no firm D call. The V gene's germline CDR1 is LGHNA and CDR2 YSLEER. V lost 2 bases and J lost 0, with 13 bases in between. The CDR3 is made up of 16 amino acids.

This clone occurred once. CDR3 residues: CASSYSIRSSVGYTF. The CDR3 coding sequence is TGTGCCAGCAGTTACTCGATACGGAGTTCGGTTGGCTACACCTTC. This chain connects TRBV6-5 to TRBJ1-2; D is undetermined. This CDR3 region has 15 residues. The V gene lost 0 bases and the J gene lost 7 bases, with 15 bases spanning the gap. Germline V CDR1 and CDR2: MNHEY, SVGAGI.

CDR3 residues: CASSEGSGTSMYF. As DNA, the CDR3 is TGTGCCAGCAGTGAGGGCTCCGGGACTAGCATGTACTTC. The genes are TRBV6-4 and TRBJ2-7; 9 bases agree with TRBD2. Germline values: CDR1 MRHNA, CDR2 SNTAGT. V lost 3 bases, J lost 12 bases, and 9 bases stayed unmatched. The CDR3 has 13 residues.

The rearrangement joins TRBV9 to TRBJ2-3, with TRBD2 identical over 14 bases. The germline V gene encodes CDR1 SGDLS and CDR2 YYNGEE. This CDR3 is 19 amino acids long. V was clipped by 1 base and J by 4 bases; unmatched bases: 11. CDR3: CASSVRQGGTSGSSDTQYF. As DNA, the CDR3 is TGTGCCAGCAGCGTAAGACAGGGAGGGACTAGCGGGAGTTCAGATACGCAGTATTTT.

The chain uses TRBV4-3 and TRBJ1-5, with TRBD1 matching over 10 bases. The CDR3 is 14 residues long. Germline CDR1 and CDR2: LGHNA and YSLEER. With V trimmed by 7 bases and J by 5 bases, 5 bases remained unmatched. DNA of the CDR3: TGCGCCAGCACCCTGGACAGGGGGGATCAGCCCCAGCATTTT. It is translated as CASTLDRGDQPQHF.

The rearrangement uses TRBV19 and TRBJ2-5; possibly TRBD1 for D (6 bases). The CDR3 loop spans 14 amino acids. Trimming pared 2 bases from V and 5 bases from J, leaving 12 bases between. In germline, CDR1 is LNHDA, CDR2 SQIVND (reference sequence). The DNA of the CDR3 is TGTGCCAGTAGTATAATCAACAGGGTGGAGACCCAGTACTTC. Protein: CASSIINRVETQYF.

CDR3 DNA sequence: TGCAGCGTTGATCGTACAGCACGCACTGAAGCTTTCTTT. Translated, it gives CSVDRTARTEAFF. V usage is TRBV29-1 and J usage is TRBJ1-1, with D unresolved. CDR3 length: 13 amino acids. Trimming removed 3 bases at V and 4 bases at J, with 12 bases between. Germline CDR1 is SQVTM and CDR2 is ANQGSEA. Full variable domain (remainder filled in from reference TRBV29-1 and TRBJ1-1): SAVISQKPSRDICQRGTSLTIQCQVDSQVTMMFWYRQQPGQSLTLIATANQGSEATYESGFVIDKFPISRPNLTFSTLTVSNMSPEDSSIYLCSVDRTARTEAFFGQGTRLTVV.

This clone turned up a few times. V gene TRBV19 combines with J gene TRBJ2-5; possible D gene TRBD1, 6 bases. Germline V lookup: CDR1 LNHDA, CDR2 SQIVND (reference sequence). The CDR3 extends over 13 amino acids. V was cut by 6 bases and J by 5 bases, with 13 bases left in between. The CDR3 DNA sequence: TGTGCCAGTAGCCAGGGGCACGGGGAGACCCAGTACTTC. This gives the protein CASSQGHGETQYF.

V gene TRBV7-2 combines with J gene TRBJ1-6, with TRBD1 matching over 9 bases. The germline CDR1 and CDR2 sequences are SGHTA and FQGNSA. This CDR3 is built from 15 residues. Unmatched junction bases numbered 5, after V lost 4 bases and J lost 7 bases. The CDR3 DNA reads as TGTGCCAGCAGCTCAACCGGGACAGGGAATTCACCCCTCCACTTT. It is translated as CASSSTGTGNSPLHF.

This chain links TRBV7-9 with TRBJ2-7; TRBD1 matches 7 bases. CDR1 SEHNR and CDR2 FQNEAQ come from the germline V gene (reference sequence). There are 15 residues in the CDR3. V was pared by 5 bases and J by 2 bases, with 9 bases of the junction left unmatched. CDR3 in amino acids: CASSPTGQSTYEQYF. The CDR3 DNA sequence: TGTGCCAGCAGCCCGACGGGACAGAGTACCTACGAGCAGTACTTC.

A single count supports this clone. An end of the junction does not agree with germline; a read error may underlie this. The V gene is TRBV6-6, the J gene TRBJ2-5; D perhaps matches TRBD1 (7 bases). The V gene's germline CDR1 is MNHNY and CDR2 SVGAGI (reference sequence). The CDR3 covers 14 residues. CDR3: CASSNSRGRETQYF. CDR3 sequence (DNA): TGTGCCAGCAGTAACTCCAGGGGGAGGGAGACCCAGTACTTC.

The genes are TRBV5-6 and TRBJ1-1; D ambiguous. Per germline, CDR1 SGHDT and CDR2 YYEEEE. With 0 bases removed from V and 1 base from J, the gap between germline ends came to 13 bases. The CDR3 runs 16 residues. The CDR3 coding sequence is TGTGCCAGCAGCTTGGGAGGGTCTTTTGCGAACACTGAAGCTTTCTTT. Translation gives CASSLGGSFANTEAFF. The whole variable domain, filled in from reference TRBV5-6 and TRBJ1-1, reads DAGVTQSPTHLIKTRGQQVTLRCSPKSGHDTVSWYQQALGQGPQFIFQYYEEEERQRGNFPDRFSGHQFPNYSSELNVNALLLGDSALYLCASSLGGSFANTEAFFGQGTRLTVV.

This clone has only one observation. The rearrangement uses TRBV28 and TRBJ2-2; no firm D call. V gave up 8 bases and J gave up 0 bases, with 7 bases separating them. The CDR3 has 13 amino acids. Germline V gene data show CDR1 as MDHEN and CDR2 as SYDVKM. CDR3 region: CASVRSNTGELFF. The DNA of the CDR3 is TGTGCCAGCGTAAGGTCGAACACCGGGGAGCTGTTTTTT.

The V and J genes are TRBV18 and TRBJ1-3; D not resolved. Per germline, CDR1 KGHSH and CDR2 LQKENI. Trimming left V 2 bases short and J 4 bases short, with 0 bases between. There are 11 residues in the CDR3. In nucleotides, the CDR3 is TGTGCCAGCTCACCAGGAAACACCATATATTTT. It encodes CASSPGNTIYF.

This chain joins TRBV7-2 and TRBJ2-1; D remains unclear. V lost 7 bases and J 9 bases, leaving 13 bases between the germline ends. This CDR3 spans 12 amino acids. Germline V gene data show CDR1 as SGHTA and CDR2 as FQGNSA. This CDR3 reads CASKGLVGEQFF. DNA of the CDR3: TGTGCCAGCAAAGGTCTTGTTGGTGAGCAGTTCTTC. The whole variable domain, filled in from reference TRBV7-2 and TRBJ2-1, reads GAGVSQSPSNKVTEKGKDVELRCDPISGHTALYWYRQSLGQGLEFLIYFQGNSAPDKSGLPSDRFSAERTGGSVSTLTIQRTQQEDSAVYLCASKGLVGEQFFGPGTRLTVL.

The gene calls are TRBV6-6 and TRBJ1-2, with a tentative D call TRBD1 (5 bases). This CDR3 spans 13 amino acids. V lost 6 bases to trimming and J lost 5 bases, with 13 bases between them. The germline gives CDR1 MNHNY, CDR2 SVGAGI (reference sequence). CDR3 bases: TGTGCCAGCAGCGACAGTGCCCTTTATGGCTACACCTTC. Amino acids: CASSDSALYGYTF.

CDR3 DNA: TGCGCCAGCAGCTTGTACCAAGAGACCCAGTACTTC. The encoded protein is CASSLYQETQYF. J is TRBJ2-5 and V is TRBV5-1, with D unresolved. Germline CDR1 and CDR2: SGHRS and YFSETQ. Trimming took off 1 base at V and 0 bases at J, with 1 base between the two ends. There are 12 residues in the CDR3.

The chain joins TRBV7-2 to TRBJ2-7; the match to TRBD2 covers 9 bases. The length of the CDR3 is 15 residues. Germline V gene sequence: CDR1 SGHTA, CDR2 FQGNSA. The ends lost 4 bases at V and 4 bases at J; junction bases unmatched: 8. The CDR3 loop is CASSSWREGNYEQYF. The CDR3 nucleotides are TGTGCCAGCAGCTCGTGGCGGGAGGGGAATTACGAGCAGTACTTC.